The sequence of this T cell receptor (beta chain) was determined in a study of T cells in Graves' hyperthyroidism and ophthalmopathy. The CDR3 has 16 amino acids. The germline V gene has CDR1 LGHDT and CDR2 YNNKEL (reference sequence). Template material for amplifying TCR beta CDR3 regions consisted of RNA transcripts. First-round RT-PCR with HTBI primers amplified the TCR CDR3 region. Each CDR3 protein is one row after TCRdb ran MiXCR on the multiplex PCR reads. The sample has roughly 720,000 distinct CDR3 sequences, approximately 15% seen once. Together with thyroid ultrasound, orbital computed tomography, serum thyroxine and TRAb, clinical symptoms were used for diagnoses. A few counts support this clonotype. The antigen is not known. At one end the junction does not follow the germline gene, possibly because of a read error. Study results and caveats: Most thyroid clonotypes expanded above 0.001 were also detected in blood.

The clonotype was recovered from a man between 50 and 59 years old with Graves' hyperthyroidism. The chain joins TRBV3-1 to TRBJ1-1; perhaps TRBD1 as D (5 bases). Sequenced material: blood. CDR3 sequence (DNA): TGTGCCAGCAGCCAAGATCAGGCAGGGAGGAACAATGAAGCTTTCTTT. This encodes CASSQDQAGRNNEAFF.